The sequence of this TCR beta chain was determined in a study of shared T cell receptors in the human thymus. The assay was immunoSEQ multiplex PCR, and TCRdb's table has in-frame clones only and misses some. There are 600,000 to 900,000 clones in the sample; 80% to 90% occur only once, and under 0.012% lies in the top ten. A further study also used this sample, focusing on human thymus T cells. That paper states: The donor group consisted of healthy Finnish infants who were having corrective surgery for congenital heart defects. Thymus pieces cut out during corrective heart surgery were the tissue that was used.

The receptor was derived from a girl less than two years old with a congenital heart defect. The sequencing input was thymocytes.

The chain's CDR3 is CASSIQGGNQPQHF. CDR3 DNA: TGTGCCAGCAGCATACAAGGAGGCAATCAGCCCCAGCATTTT. The chain has TRBV5-5 and TRBJ1-5; D call uncertain. Between the trimmed V and J ends, which lost 4 bases and 2 bases, there was a span of 10 bases. The CDR3 runs to 14 residues. CDR1 SGHKS and CDR2 YYEKEE come from the germline V gene (reference sequence).